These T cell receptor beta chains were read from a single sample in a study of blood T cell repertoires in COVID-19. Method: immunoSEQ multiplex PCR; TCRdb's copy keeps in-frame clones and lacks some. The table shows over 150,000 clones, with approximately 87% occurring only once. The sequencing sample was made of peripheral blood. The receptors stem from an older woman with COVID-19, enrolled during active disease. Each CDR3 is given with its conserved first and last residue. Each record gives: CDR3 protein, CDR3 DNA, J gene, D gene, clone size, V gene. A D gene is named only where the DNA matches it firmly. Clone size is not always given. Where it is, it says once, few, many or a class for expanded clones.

CDR3: CASSSGQGYSDTQYF
DNA: TGTGCCAGTAGTTCGGGACAGGGTTATTCAGATACGCAGTATTTT
J: TRBJ2-3
D: TRBD1
size: NA
V: TRBV19

CDR3: CASSSSGGAIGKLFF
DNA: TGTGCCAGCAGTTCCTCAGGGGGCGCGATTGGAAAACTGTTTTTT
J: TRBJ1-4
D: TRBD1
size: NA
V: TRBV28

CDR3: CASSAEGYEQYF
DNA: TGTGCCAGCAGTGCGGAGGGGTACGAGCAGTACTTC
J: TRBJ2-7
D: NA
size: many
V: TRBV2

CDR3: CASSPPVGLDSQFF
DNA: TGTGCCAGCTCACCACCCGTCGGTCTGGACAGTCAGTTCTTC
J: TRBJ2-1
D: NA
size: NA
V: TRBV18

CDR3: CASSPFYNEQFF
DNA: TGTGCCAGCAGCCCCTTTTACAATGAGCAGTTCTTC
J: TRBJ2-1
D: NA
size: few
V: TRBV7-9

CDR3: CASSLDPTRQGHFSYEQYF
DNA: TGCGCCAGCAGCTTGGATCCGACCCGACAGGGACACTTCTCCTACGAGCAGTACTTC
J: TRBJ2-7
D: TRBD1
size: NA
V: TRBV5-1

CDR3: CASSPTSGQTAGYTF
DNA: TGTGCCAGCAGCCCCACTTCCGGACAGACGGCTGGCTACACCTTC
J: TRBJ1-2
D: NA
size: NA
V: TRBV9

CDR3: CAIRDDRGTSGNTIYF
DNA: TGTGCCATCAGGGATGACAGGGGGACCTCTGGAAACACCATATATTTT
J: TRBJ1-3
D: TRBD1
size: NA
V: TRBV10-3

CDR3: CASSNKLGKPQHF
DNA: TGTGCCAGCAGTAACAAATTGGGCAAGCCCCAGCATTTT
J: TRBJ1-5
D: NA
size: NA
V: TRBV6-5

CDR3: CASSLDSPNQPQHF
DNA: TGCGCCAGCAGCTTGGACAGCCCCAATCAGCCCCAGCATTTT
J: TRBJ1-5
D: NA
size: few
V: TRBV5-1

CDR3: CASKRGAGGEKLFF
DNA: TGTGCCAGCAAAAGAGGAGCAGGGGGTGAAAAACTGTTTTTT
J: TRBJ1-4
D: TRBD1
size: NA
V: TRBV28

CDR3: CASSLAGGVYGYTF
DNA: TGTGCCAGCAGCTTGGCCGGGGGGGTCTATGGCTACACCTTC
J: TRBJ1-2
D: NA
size: NA
V: TRBV5-6

CDR3: CASSRDSPLSGANVLTF
DNA: TGTGCCAGCAGCCGGGACAGCCCACTATCTGGGGCCAACGTCCTGACTTTC
J: TRBJ2-6
D: TRBD1
size: NA
V: TRBV2

CDR3: CASSKDRDNQPQHF
DNA: TGTGCCAGCAGTAAGGACAGGGACAATCAGCCCCAGCATTTT
J: TRBJ1-5
D: TRBD1
size: NA
V: TRBV28

CDR3: CSVEEALAKNIQYF
DNA: TGCAGCGTTGAAGAGGCCTTAGCCAAAAACATTCAGTACTTC
J: TRBJ2-4
D: NA
size: NA
V: TRBV29-1

CDR3: CASSGGTSGSQPEQFF
DNA: TGTGCCAGCAGCGGGGGGACTAGCGGGAGTCAGCCTGAGCAGTTCTTC
J: TRBJ2-1
D: TRBD2
size: NA
V: TRBV5-4

CDR3: CASSVNSGGNTGELFF
DNA: TGTGCCAGCAGCGTAAATTCCGGCGGGAACACCGGGGAGCTGTTTTTT
J: TRBJ2-2
D: NA
size: NA
V: TRBV9

CDR3: CASSPGSGNTEAFF
DNA: TGTGCCAGCTCACCAGGTTCGGGGAACACTGAAGCTTTCTTT
J: TRBJ1-1
D: NA
size: NA
V: TRBV18

CDR3: CASRSDNLNYGYTF
DNA: TGTGCCAGCAGGTCCGACAACTTAAACTATGGCTACACCTTC
J: TRBJ1-2
D: NA
size: NA
V: TRBV28

CDR3: CASSQRGTSGTGELFF
DNA: TGTGCCAGCAGCCAAAGGGGGACTAGCGGTACCGGGGAGCTGTTTTTT
J: TRBJ2-2
D: TRBD2
size: once
V: TRBV6-2/TRBV6-3

CDR3: CASSSGGVGLRQTQYF
DNA: TGTGCCAGCAGTTCCGGGGGGGTGGGGTTACGGCAGACCCAGTACTTC
J: TRBJ2-5
D: TRBD2
size: once
V: TRBV27

CDR3: CASSWKQGVNSPLHF
DNA: TGTGCCAGCAGTTGGAAACAGGGTGTGAATTCACCCCTCCACTTT
J: TRBJ1-6
D: NA
size: NA
V: TRBV28

CDR3: CASSFNIPYGYTF
DNA: TGTGCCAGCAGCTTTAACATACCCTATGGCTACACCTTC
J: TRBJ1-2
D: NA
size: once
V: TRBV7-2

CDR3: CASGSPGWNTEAFF
DNA: TGCGCCAGCGGCTCTCCGGGGTGGAACACTGAAGCTTTCTTT
J: TRBJ1-1
D: NA
size: NA
V: TRBV4-1

CDR3: CAMAAGRFNEKLFF
DNA: TGTGCCATGGCGGCGGGACGTTTTAATGAAAAACTGTTTTTT
J: TRBJ1-4
D: NA
size: NA
V: TRBV30

CDR3: CASRWGQASLNGELFF
DNA: TGTGCCAGCAGATGGGGACAGGCTTCCCTCAACGGGGAGCTGTTTTTT
J: TRBJ2-2
D: TRBD1
size: NA
V: TRBV5-6

CDR3: CATSSSPPRLYEQYF
DNA: TGTGCCACCAGCAGTTCACCCCCTCGACTCTACGAGCAGTACTTC
J: TRBJ2-7
D: NA
size: NA
V: TRBV15

CDR3: CASRSSLAGGTDTQYF
DNA: TGCGCCAGCAGATCGTCACTAGCGGGGGGCACAGATACGCAGTATTTT
J: TRBJ2-3
D: TRBD2
size: NA
V: TRBV5-1

CDR3: CASSLPGWRGNTIYF
DNA: TGTGCCAGCAGCCTCCCTGGATGGAGAGGAAACACCATATATTTT
J: TRBJ1-3
D: NA
size: NA
V: TRBV3-1/TRBV3-2

CDR3: CASSDGGGGLDTQYF
DNA: TGTGCCAGCAGTGACGGCGGGGGGGGCCTAGATACGCAGTATTTT
J: TRBJ2-3
D: TRBD2
size: NA
V: TRBV6-4

CDR3: CASSEPGGFNQPQHF
DNA: TGTGCCAGCAGTGAACCGGGGGGCTTCAATCAGCCCCAGCATTTT
J: TRBJ1-5
D: NA
size: NA
V: TRBV2

CDR3: CASSVRGRTDTQYF
DNA: TGTGCCAGCAGTGTCCGTGGGAGGACAGATACGCAGTATTTT
J: TRBJ2-3
D: NA
size: NA
V: TRBV2

CDR3: CAWSGGIPPLHF
DNA: TGTGCCTGGAGTGGAGGGATACCACCCCTCCACTTT
J: TRBJ1-6
D: NA
size: NA
V: TRBV30

CDR3: CASSDRQGVYYGYTF
DNA: TGTGCCAGCAGTGACCGACAGGGGGTCTACTATGGCTACACCTTC
J: TRBJ1-2
D: TRBD1
size: NA
V: TRBV6-1

CDR3: CASSMAPTGTHGYTF
DNA: TGTGCCAGTAGTATGGCCCCTACAGGGACCCATGGCTACACCTTC
J: TRBJ1-2
D: NA
size: NA
V: TRBV19